The 20 T cell receptor beta chains given below trace back to one sample, sequenced in a study of T-cell reconstitution after alpha-beta-depleted transplantation in children. Unique molecular identifiers were used to barcode this TCRbeta library. TCRdb independently ran MiXCR on the PCR reads; one entry per CDR3 protein. The sample contains approximately 200,000 distinct CDR3 sequences, around 5.9% of which appear only once. The sample in question was PBMCs, obtained before TCRalphabeta/CD19-depleted stem cell transplant. The receptors originated from a girl under three years old with combined immunodeficiency, due to receive a stem cell transplant.

This clonotype was seen a few times. This chain's CDR3 is CASSPLEDRSYGYTF. The CDR3, as DNA: TGCGCCAGCAGCCCCCTCGAAGACAGATCCTATGGCTACACCTTC. The V call is TRBV5-1, the J call TRBJ1-2; TRBD1 is a possible D gene (5 bases). Germline CDR1 reads SGHRS; CDR2 reads YFSETQ. Trimming pared 4 bases from V and 4 bases from J, leaving 17 bases between. There are 15 residues in the CDR3. Looking up the rest from reference TRBV5-1 and TRBJ1-2 gives the full variable domain: KAGVTQTPRYLIKTRGQQVTLSCSPISGHRSVSWYQQTPGQGLQFLFEYFSETQRNKGNFPGRFSGRQFSNSRSEMNVSTLELGDSALYLCASSPLEDRSYGYTFGSGTRLTVV.

This clonotype was counted many times. V and J are TRBV4-3 and TRBJ2-5; 7 bases match TRBD2. The germline gives CDR1 LGHNA, CDR2 YSLEER. J lost 4 bases, V lost 1 base, and 0 bases had no gene match. The CDR3 length is 13 residues. The CDR3: CASSQAGGETQYF. Written as DNA, the CDR3 is TGCGCCAGCAGCCAAGCGGGGGGAGAGACCCAGTACTTC.

This clonotype was seen repeatedly, ten times or more. The gene calls are TRBV5-1 and TRBJ2-7; D perhaps matches TRBD2 (6 bases). The CDR3 length is 15 residues. V was trimmed by 3 bases and J by 4 bases, leaving 17 bases between them. CDR1 and CDR2 from the germline V gene are SGHRS and YFSETQ. CDR3 sequence: CASSSRERLGYEQYF. CDR3 sequence (DNA): TGCGCCAGCAGCTCCCGGGAGAGGCTGGGTTACGAGCAGTACTTC.

The sample holds many counts of this clonotype. J is TRBJ1-5 and V is TRBV10-3; no definite D call. CDR1 is ENHRY, CDR2 SYGVKD, per germline. V was pared by 0 bases and J by 5 bases, with 8 bases between. There are 14 residues in the CDR3. The chain's CDR3 is CAISESKADQPQHF. DNA of the CDR3: TGTGCCATCAGTGAGTCGAAGGCGGATCAGCCCCAGCATTTT.

Concerning this clonotype: The germline gene is not matched at one end of the junction; a read error may be the cause. The rearrangement uses TRBV5-6 and TRBJ2-7, with 7 bases identical to TRBD1. The CDR3 totals 12 residues. Germline V CDR1 and CDR2: SGHDT, YYEEEE. The CDR3 DNA reads TGTGCCAGCAGCCTCGGGTCTGGGACAGCGCTCTTC. Protein: CASSLGSGTALF. Supplemented by reference TRBV5-6 and TRBJ2-7, the full variable domain reads DAGVTQSPTHLIKTRGQQVTLRCSPKSGHDTVSWYQQALGQGPQFIFQYYEEEERQRGNFPDRFSGHQFPNYSSELNVNALLLGDSALYLCASSLGSGTALFGPGTRLTVT.

The V gene is TRBV4-3, the J gene TRBJ2-7; D tentatively reads TRBD1 or TRBD2 (5 bases each). CDR3 length: 15 residues. Germline values: CDR1 LGHNA, CDR2 YSLEER. Trimming took off 3 bases at V and 0 bases at J, with 12 bases between the two ends. This CDR3 reads CASSQSGRLSYEQYF. The CDR3 coding sequence is TGCGCCAGCAGCCAGTCGGGACGGCTCTCCTACGAGCAGTACTTC.

This clonotype showed up many times. This chain links TRBV28 with TRBJ2-1; D is uncertain. The V end was cut by 1 base, the J end by 0 bases, with 4 bases between. The CDR3 spans 14 residues. Germline CDR1 reads MDHEN; CDR2 reads SYDVKM. In DNA, the CDR3 is TGTGCCAGCAGTTTATTGGTCTCCTACAATGAGCAGTTCTTC. It encodes CASSLLVSYNEQFF.

The sample holds many counts of this clonotype. The chain links TRBV20-1 to TRBJ2-1, with 10 bases that match TRBD2. Unmatched junction bases numbered 7, after V lost 2 bases and J lost 6 bases. Germline-derived CDR1 and CDR2 are DFQATT and SNEGSKA (reference sequence). The CDR3 has 15 amino acids. Here the CDR3 DNA reads TGCAGTGCTAGACCCGCTAGCGGGAGAAGCAATGAGCAGTTCTTC. It translates to CSARPASGRSNEQFF.

This clonotype was seen many times. This chain links TRBV20-1 with TRBJ1-5; D ambiguous. This CDR3 comprises 13 residues. CDR1 and CDR2 (germline): DFQATT, SNEGSKA (reference sequence). V lost 6 bases, J lost 0 bases, and 9 bases lay in between. Written as DNA, the CDR3 is TGCAGTGCCGGAACCGGTAGCAATCAGCCCCAGCATTTT. Its protein is CSAGTGSNQPQHF.

In this sample, this clonotype turned up many times. This chain links TRBV7-2 with TRBJ2-7; D is unclear. The CDR3 extends over 17 amino acids. The V gene's germline CDR1 is SGHTA and CDR2 FQGNSA. Deletions cut 2 bases from V and 0 bases from J, with 17 bases between. The CDR3 DNA sequence: TGTGCCAGCAGCTTATTCGGGCTAGTCGGCTCCTCCTACGAGCAGTACTTC. This translates into CASSLFGLVGSSYEQYF.

This clonotype has at least ten counts. The chain employs TRBV9 and TRBJ2-7, with D uncertain. V gave up 0 bases and J gave up 2 bases, with 6 bases separating them. The CDR3 covers 13 residues. The germline gives CDR1 SGDLS, CDR2 YYNGEE. The DNA of the CDR3 is TGTGCCAGCAGCGTAGGGACCACCTACGAGCAGTACTTC. Encoded protein: CASSVGTTYEQYF.

Only a few counts were recorded for this clonotype. V and J are TRBV25-1 and TRBJ2-5; 8 bases line up with TRBD1. The CDR3 length is 14 residues. Germline-derived CDR1 and CDR2 are MGHDK and SYGVNS. After removal of 7 bases from V and 2 bases from J, the junction contained 6 bases not matched to a gene. The chain's CDR3 is CASNRTGYQETQYF. CDR3 sequence (DNA): TGTGCCAGCAACCGGACAGGGTATCAAGAGACCCAGTACTTC.

The table lists this clonotype with many counts. V usage is TRBV24-1 and J usage is TRBJ2-7; no reliable D call. The CDR3 consists of 11 residues. Trimming stripped 3 bases from V and 4 bases from J, with 3 bases between. CDR1 KGHDR and CDR2 SFDVKD come from the germline V gene. The DNA for the CDR3 is TGTGCCACCAGTGATACATACGAGCAGTACTTC. Protein product: CATSDTYEQYF.

In its sample, this clonotype was seen many times. The genes are TRBV20-1 and TRBJ2-1; 9 bases agree with TRBD2. Trimming removed 4 bases from V and 5 bases from J; junction bases left unmatched: 9. Germline V gene sequence: CDR1 DFQATT, CDR2 SNEGSKA (reference sequence). The CDR3 extends over 15 amino acids. The CDR3 protein is CSATQGLALDNEQFF. The CDR3 DNA follows: TGCAGTGCTACCCAGGGACTAGCCTTGGACAATGAGCAGTTCTTC.

This clonotype was recorded at least ten times. The gene calls are TRBV12-3 or TRBV12-4 and TRBJ1-5; TRBD1 might be the D (5 bases). CDR3 length: 17 amino acids. Trimming took 4 bases from V and 1 from J, leaving 17 bases between them. CDR3 sequence (DNA): TGTGCCAGCAGTTATTCAGGGTGGAGGGGCAGCAATCAGCCCCAGCATTTT. Translation: CASSYSGWRGSNQPQHF.

The CDR3 loop is CAWSRGPYEQYF. DNA for the CDR3: TGTGCCTGGAGTAGGGGGCCCTACGAGCAGTACTTC. This chain uses TRBV30 with TRBJ2-7; TRBD1 matches 7 bases. V lost 2 bases to trimming and J lost 2 bases; unmatched junction nucleotides: 0. The CDR3 length is 12 residues. Germline values: CDR1 GTSNPN, CDR2 SVGIG (reference sequence).

This clonotype was counted at least ten times. The chain joins TRBV6-2 or TRBV6-3 to TRBJ2-5; 7 bases agree with TRBD2. Per germline, CDR1 MNHEY and CDR2 SVGEGT. The V and J ends lost 6 bases and 3 bases, in that order; junction bases with no gene match: 7. There are 14 residues in the CDR3. CDR3 in amino acids: CASSKRDPKETQYF. The CDR3 bases are TGTGCCAGCAGCAAGCGGGACCCAAAAGAGACCCAGTACTTC.

This clonotype was seen ten or more times. The chain uses TRBV20-1 and TRBJ2-5; D not certain. Germline V CDR1 and CDR2: DFQATT, SNEGSKA (reference sequence). The CDR3 contains 14 residues. Trimming removed 3 bases at V and 3 bases at J, with 14 bases between. The CDR3 sequence: CSASIPNGKETQYF. The CDR3 DNA follows: TGCAGTGCTAGTATACCCAACGGCAAAGAGACCCAGTACTTC.

The sample holds many counts of this clonotype. This sequence joins TRBV5-1 and TRBJ2-1; the D gene is possibly TRBD2 (5 bases). The CDR3 runs to 16 residues. Germline lookup yields CDR1 SGHRS and CDR2 YFSETQ. Between the trimmed V and J ends, which lost 0 bases and 0 bases, there was a span of 10 bases. The CDR3 region is CASSLGSGSSYNEQFF. CDR3 bases: TGCGCCAGCAGCTTGGGAAGTGGGAGCTCCTACAATGAGCAGTTCTTC.

This clonotype was recorded many times. The chain uses TRBV7-9 and TRBJ2-5; D call uncertain. The CDR3 loop spans 14 amino acids. Per germline, CDR1 SEHNR and CDR2 FQNEAQ (reference sequence). With 3 bases removed from V and 0 bases from J, the gap between germline ends came to 8 bases. The CDR3 spells CASSFVTYQETQYF. CDR3 in DNA: TGTGCCAGCAGCTTCGTTACGTACCAAGAGACCCAGTACTTC.